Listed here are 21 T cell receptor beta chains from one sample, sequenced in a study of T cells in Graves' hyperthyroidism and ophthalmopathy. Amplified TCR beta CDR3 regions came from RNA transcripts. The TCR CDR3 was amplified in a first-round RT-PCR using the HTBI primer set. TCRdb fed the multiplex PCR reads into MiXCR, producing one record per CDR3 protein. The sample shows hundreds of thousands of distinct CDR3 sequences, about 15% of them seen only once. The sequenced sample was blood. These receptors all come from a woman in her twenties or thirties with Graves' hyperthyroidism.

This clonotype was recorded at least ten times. CDR3 protein: CASSYLGGHDNEQFF. CDR3 nucleotides: TGTGCCAGCAGTTATTTGGGAGGTCACGACAATGAGCAGTTCTTC. The rearrangement joins TRBV2 to TRBJ2-1; a weak D match, TRBD2 (6 bases). V lost 5 bases and J 5 bases, leaving 16 bases between the germline ends. CDR1 and CDR2 from the germline V gene are SNHLY and FYNNEI. The CDR3 has 15 residues.

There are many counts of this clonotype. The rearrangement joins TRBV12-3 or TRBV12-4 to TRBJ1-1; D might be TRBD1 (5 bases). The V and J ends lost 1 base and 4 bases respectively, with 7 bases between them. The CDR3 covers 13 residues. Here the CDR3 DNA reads TGTGCCAGCAGTTTAGAGGGGCGCACTGAAGCTTTCTTT. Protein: CASSLEGRTEAFF.

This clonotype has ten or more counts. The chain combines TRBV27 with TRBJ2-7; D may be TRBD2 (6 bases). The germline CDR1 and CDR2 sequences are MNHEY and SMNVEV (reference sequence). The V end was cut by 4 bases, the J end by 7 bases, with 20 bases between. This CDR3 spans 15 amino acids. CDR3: CASSSDTSRPVEQYF. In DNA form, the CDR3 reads TGTGCCAGCAGTTCAGATACTAGCCGGCCGGTGGAGCAGTACTTC.

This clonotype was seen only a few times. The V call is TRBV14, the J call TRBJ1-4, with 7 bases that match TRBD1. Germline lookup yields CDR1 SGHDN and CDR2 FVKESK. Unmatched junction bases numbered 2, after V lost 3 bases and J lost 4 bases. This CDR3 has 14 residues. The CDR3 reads CASSHRDSNEKLFF. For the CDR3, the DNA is TGTGCCAGCAGCCACAGGGACAGTAATGAAAAACTGTTTTTT.

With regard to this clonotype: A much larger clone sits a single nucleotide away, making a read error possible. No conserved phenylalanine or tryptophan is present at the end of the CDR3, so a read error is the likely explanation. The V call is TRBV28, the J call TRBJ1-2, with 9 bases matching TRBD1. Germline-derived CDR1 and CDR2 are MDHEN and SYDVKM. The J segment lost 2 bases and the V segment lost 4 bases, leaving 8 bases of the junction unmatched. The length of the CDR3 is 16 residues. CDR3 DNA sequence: TGTGCCAGCAGTTCGCGAATTGGGACAGGGAACTATGGCTACACCTCC. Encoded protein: CASSSRIGTGNYGYTS.

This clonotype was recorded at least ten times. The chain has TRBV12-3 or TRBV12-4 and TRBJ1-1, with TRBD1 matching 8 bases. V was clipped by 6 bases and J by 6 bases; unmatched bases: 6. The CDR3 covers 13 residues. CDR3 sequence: CASRGDRLAEAFF. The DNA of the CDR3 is TGTGCCAGCAGAGGGGACAGGTTGGCTGAAGCTTTCTTT.

As DNA, the CDR3 is TGTGCCAGTAGTATCAGCCGCTACGAGCAGTACTTC. This encodes CASSISRYEQYF. The chain carries TRBV19 and TRBJ2-7; D remains unclear. Germline V CDR1 and CDR2: LNHDA, SQIVND (reference sequence). The CDR3 runs 12 residues. Trimming shortened V by 3 bases and J by 3 bases, and 6 bases separated the two germline ends. The whole variable domain, filled in from reference TRBV19 and TRBJ2-7, reads DGGITQSPKYLFRKEGQNVTLSCEQNLNHDAMYWYRQDPGQGLRLIYYSQIVNDFQKGDIAEGYSVSREKKESFPLTVTSAQKNPTAFYLCASSISRYEQYFGPGTRLTVT.

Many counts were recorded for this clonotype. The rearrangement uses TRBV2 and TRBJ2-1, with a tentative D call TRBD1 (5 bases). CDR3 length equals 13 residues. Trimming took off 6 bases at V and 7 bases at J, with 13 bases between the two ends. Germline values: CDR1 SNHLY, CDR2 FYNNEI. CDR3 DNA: TGTGCCAGCAGCAAGGGGCCCGCTAATGAGCAGTTCTTC. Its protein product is CASSKGPANEQFF.

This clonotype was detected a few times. CDR3 DNA sequence: TGTGCCAGCAGTCCACGGTCGGACCCGAACACTGAAGCTTTCTTT. It yields the protein CASSPRSDPNTEAFF. The chain links TRBV7-3 to TRBJ1-1; D unresolved. This CDR3 has 15 residues. Germline V CDR1 and CDR2: SGHTA, FQGTGA. V shed 6 bases and J shed 1 base, with 15 bases lying between them.

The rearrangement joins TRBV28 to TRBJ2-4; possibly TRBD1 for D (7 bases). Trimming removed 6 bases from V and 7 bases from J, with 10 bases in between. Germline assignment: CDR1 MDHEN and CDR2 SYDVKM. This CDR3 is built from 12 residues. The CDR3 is CASSPGGNIQYF. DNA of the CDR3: TGTGCCAGCAGCCCAGGGGGGAACATTCAGTACTTC.

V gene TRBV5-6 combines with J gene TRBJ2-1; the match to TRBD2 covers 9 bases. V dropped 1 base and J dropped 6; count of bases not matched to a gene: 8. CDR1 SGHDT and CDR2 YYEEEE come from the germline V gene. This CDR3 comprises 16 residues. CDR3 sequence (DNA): TGTGCCAGCAGCTTGCTGGGACTAGCATATTTCAATGAGCAGTTCTTC. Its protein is CASSLLGLAYFNEQFF.

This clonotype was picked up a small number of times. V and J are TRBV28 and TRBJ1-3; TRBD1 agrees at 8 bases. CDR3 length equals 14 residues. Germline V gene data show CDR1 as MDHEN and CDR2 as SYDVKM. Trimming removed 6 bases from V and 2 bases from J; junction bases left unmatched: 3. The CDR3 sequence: CASRIQGAGNTIYF. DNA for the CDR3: TGTGCCAGCAGGATACAGGGGGCTGGAAACACCATATATTTT.

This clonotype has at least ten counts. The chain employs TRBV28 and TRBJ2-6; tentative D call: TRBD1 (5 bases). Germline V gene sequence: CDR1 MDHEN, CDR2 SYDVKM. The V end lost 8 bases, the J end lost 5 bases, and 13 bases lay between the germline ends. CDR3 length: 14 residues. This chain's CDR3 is CASVGQGRANVLTF. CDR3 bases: TGTGCCAGCGTTGGCCAGGGCCGGGCCAACGTCCTGACTTTC.

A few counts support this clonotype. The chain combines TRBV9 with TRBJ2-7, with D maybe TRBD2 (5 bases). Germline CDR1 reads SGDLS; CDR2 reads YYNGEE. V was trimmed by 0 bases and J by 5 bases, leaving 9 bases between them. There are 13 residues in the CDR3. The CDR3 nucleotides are TGTGCCAGCAGCGTAGCACACGGGGACGAGCAGTACTTC. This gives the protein CASSVAHGDEQYF.

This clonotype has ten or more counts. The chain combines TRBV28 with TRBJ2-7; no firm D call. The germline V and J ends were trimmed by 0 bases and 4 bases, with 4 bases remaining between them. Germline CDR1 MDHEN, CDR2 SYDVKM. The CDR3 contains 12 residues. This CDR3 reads CASSLWGYEQYF. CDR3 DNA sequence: TGTGCCAGCAGTTTATGGGGATACGAGCAGTACTTC.

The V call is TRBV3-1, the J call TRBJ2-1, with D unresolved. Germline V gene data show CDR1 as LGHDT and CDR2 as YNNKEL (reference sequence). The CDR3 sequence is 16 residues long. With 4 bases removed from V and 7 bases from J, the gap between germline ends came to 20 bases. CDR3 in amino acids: CASSLFTGSFSNEQFF. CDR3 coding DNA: TGTGCCAGCAGCCTCTTCACGGGTTCCTTTTCAAATGAGCAGTTCTTC.

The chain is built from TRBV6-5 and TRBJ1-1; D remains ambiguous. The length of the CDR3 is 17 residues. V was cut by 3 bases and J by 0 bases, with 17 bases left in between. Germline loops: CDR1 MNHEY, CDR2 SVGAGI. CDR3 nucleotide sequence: TGTGCCAGCAGTTATGACAAGATCCCTCCTATGAACACTGAAGCTTTCTTT. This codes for CASSYDKIPPMNTEAFF.

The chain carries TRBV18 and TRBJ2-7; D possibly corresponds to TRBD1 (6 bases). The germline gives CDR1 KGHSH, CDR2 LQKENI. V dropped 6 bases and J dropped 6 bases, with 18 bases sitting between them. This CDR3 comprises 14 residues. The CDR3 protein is CASSLSQGLGEQYF. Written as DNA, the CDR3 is TGTGCCAGCTCCCTATCACAGGGTCTGGGCGAGCAGTACTTC.

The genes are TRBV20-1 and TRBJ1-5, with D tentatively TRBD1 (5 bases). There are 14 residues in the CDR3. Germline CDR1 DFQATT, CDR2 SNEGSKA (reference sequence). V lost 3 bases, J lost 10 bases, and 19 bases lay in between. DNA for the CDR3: TGCAGTGCTAGGATAGGGCAGGGAAATTCCCCCCAGCATTTT. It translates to CSARIGQGNSPQHF.

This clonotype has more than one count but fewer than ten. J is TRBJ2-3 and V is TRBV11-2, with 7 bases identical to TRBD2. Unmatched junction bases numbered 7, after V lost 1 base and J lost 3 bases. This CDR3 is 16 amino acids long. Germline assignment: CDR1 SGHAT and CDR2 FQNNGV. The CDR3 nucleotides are TGTGCCAGCAGCTTAGTATCCAGCGGGGCGACAGATACGCAGTATTTT. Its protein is CASSLVSSGATDTQYF.

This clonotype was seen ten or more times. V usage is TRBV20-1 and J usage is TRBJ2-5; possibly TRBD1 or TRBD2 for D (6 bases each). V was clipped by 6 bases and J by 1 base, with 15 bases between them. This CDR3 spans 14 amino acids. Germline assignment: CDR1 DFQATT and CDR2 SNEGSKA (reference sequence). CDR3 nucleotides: TGCAGTGCAACAATCGGAGGGGGCCAAGAGACCCAGTACTTC. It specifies CSATIGGGQETQYF.